This T cell receptor (beta chain) appears in the sequencing data of a study of early T cells in non-severe SARS-CoV-2 infection. Study findings and constraints: Private and CD4 specificities were missed by VDJdb matching, which favored anti-spike CD8 responses.

Comments on this clonotype: Its antigen is not known. The junction shows a germline mismatch at one end, possibly a read error.

Individual cDNA molecules were tagged with unique molecular identifiers. TCRdb reprocessed the 5' RACE reads with MiXCR, giving one entry per CDR3 protein. The sample records fewer than 65,000 distinct CDR3 sequences, about 6% being singletons. This clonotype was sampled from an adult who was a healthcare worker with PCR-confirmed SARS-CoV-2 infection or an uninfected control (not recorded which). The sequences come from whole blood, collected at baseline.

The CDR3 reads CASPLGGTPAKNTQYF. The DNA for the CDR3 is TGTGCCAGCCCGCTGGGGGGTACGCCTGCCAAAAACACTCAGTACTTC. The chain couples TRBV25-1 to TRBJ2-4, with D maybe TRBD2 (6 bases). This CDR3 region has 16 residues. Germline V gene data show CDR1 as MGHDK and CDR2 as SYGVNS.